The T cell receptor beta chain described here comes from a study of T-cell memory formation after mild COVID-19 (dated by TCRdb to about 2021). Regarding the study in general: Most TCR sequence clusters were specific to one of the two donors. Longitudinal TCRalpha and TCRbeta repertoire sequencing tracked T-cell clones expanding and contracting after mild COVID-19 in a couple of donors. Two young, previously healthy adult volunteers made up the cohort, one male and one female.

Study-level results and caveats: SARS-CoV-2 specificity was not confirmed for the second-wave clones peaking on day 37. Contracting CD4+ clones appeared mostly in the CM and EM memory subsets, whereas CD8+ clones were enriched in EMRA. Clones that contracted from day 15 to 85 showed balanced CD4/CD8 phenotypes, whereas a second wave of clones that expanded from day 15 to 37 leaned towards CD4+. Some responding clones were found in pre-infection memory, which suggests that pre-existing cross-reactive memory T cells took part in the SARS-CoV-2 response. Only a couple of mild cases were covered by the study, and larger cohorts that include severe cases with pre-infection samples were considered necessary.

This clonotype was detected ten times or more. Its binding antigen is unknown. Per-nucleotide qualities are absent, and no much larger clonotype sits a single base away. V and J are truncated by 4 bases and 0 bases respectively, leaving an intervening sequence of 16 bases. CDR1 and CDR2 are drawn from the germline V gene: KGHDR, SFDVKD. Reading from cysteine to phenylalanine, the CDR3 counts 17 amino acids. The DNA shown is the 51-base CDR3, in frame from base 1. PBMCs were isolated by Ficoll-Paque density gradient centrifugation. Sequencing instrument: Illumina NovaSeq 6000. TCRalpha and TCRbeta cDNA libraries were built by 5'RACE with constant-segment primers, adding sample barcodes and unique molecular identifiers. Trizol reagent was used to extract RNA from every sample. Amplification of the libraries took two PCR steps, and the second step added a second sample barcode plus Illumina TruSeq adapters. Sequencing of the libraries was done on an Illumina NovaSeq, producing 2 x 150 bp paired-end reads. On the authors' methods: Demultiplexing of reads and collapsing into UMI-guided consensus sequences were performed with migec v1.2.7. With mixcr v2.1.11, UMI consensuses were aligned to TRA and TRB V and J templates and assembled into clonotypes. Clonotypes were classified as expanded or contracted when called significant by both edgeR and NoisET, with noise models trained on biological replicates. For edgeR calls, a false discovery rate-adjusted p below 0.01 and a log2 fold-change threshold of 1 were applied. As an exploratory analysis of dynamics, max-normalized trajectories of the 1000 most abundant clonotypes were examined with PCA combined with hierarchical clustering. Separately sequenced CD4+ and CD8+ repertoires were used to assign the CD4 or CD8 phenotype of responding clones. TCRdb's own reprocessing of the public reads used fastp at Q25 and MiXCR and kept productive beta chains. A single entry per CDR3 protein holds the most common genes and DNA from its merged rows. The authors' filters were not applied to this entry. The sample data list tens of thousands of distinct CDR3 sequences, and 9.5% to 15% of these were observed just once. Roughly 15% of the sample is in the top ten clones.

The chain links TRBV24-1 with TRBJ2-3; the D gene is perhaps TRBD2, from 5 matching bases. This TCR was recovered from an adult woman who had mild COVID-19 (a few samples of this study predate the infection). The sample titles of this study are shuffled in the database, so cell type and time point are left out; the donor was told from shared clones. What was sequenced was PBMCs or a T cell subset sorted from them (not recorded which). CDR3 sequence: CATSDPPQPGSTDTQYF. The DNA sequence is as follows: TGTGCCACCAGTGACCCTCCCCAGCCGGGAAGCACAGATACGCAGTATTTT.